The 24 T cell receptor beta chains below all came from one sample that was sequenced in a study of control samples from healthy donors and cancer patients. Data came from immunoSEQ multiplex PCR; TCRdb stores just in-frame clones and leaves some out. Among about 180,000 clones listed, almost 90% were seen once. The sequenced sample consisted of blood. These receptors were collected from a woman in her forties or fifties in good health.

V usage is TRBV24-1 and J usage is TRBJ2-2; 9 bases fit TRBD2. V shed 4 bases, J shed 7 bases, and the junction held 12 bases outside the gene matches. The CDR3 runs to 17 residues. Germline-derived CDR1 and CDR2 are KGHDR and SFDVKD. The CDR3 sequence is CATSDTISGRVGGELFF. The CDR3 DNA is TGTGCCACCAGTGACACCATTAGCGGGAGAGTCGGCGGGGAGCTGTTTTTT.

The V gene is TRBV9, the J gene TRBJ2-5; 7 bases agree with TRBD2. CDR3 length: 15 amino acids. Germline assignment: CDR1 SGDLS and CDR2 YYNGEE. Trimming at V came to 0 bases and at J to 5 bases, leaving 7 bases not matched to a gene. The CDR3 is CASSVGTGGGETQYF. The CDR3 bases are TGTGCCAGCAGCGTAGGGACGGGAGGAGGCGAGACCCAGTACTTC.

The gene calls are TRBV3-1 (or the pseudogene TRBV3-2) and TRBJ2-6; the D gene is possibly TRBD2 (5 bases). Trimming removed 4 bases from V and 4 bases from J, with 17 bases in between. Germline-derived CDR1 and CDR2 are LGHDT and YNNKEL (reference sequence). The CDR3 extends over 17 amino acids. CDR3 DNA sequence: TGTGCCAGCAGCCCCCCAATGGGGAGCTCCGGGGCCAACGTCCTGACTTTC. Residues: CASSPPMGSSGANVLTF.

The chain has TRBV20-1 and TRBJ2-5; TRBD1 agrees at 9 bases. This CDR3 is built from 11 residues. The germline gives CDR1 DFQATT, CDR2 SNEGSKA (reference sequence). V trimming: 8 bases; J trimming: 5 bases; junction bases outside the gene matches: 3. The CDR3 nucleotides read TGCAGTAGACAGGGGGGTGAGACCCAGTACTTC. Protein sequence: CSRQGGETQYF.

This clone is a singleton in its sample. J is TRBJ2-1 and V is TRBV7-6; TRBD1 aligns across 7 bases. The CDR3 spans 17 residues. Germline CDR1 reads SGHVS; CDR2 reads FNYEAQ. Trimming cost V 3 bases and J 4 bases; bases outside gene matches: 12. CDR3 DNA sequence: TGTGCCAGCAGCTTGGAGACAGGGCGTCTAAGTTACAATGAGCAGTTCTTC. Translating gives CASSLETGRLSYNEQFF.

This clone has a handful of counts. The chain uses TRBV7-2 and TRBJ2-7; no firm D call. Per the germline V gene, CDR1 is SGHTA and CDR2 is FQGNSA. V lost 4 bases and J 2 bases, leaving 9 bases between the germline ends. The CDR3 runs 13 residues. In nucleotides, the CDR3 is TGTGCCAGCAGCTCCCCCCCGACCTACGAGCAGTACTTC. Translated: CASSSPPTYEQYF.

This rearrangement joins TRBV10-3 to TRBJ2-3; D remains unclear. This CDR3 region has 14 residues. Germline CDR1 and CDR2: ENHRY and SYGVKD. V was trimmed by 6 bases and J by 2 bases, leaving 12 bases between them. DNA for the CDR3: TGTGCCATCAGGCGAGGACCCGACACAGATACGCAGTATTTT. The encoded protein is CAIRRGPDTDTQYF.

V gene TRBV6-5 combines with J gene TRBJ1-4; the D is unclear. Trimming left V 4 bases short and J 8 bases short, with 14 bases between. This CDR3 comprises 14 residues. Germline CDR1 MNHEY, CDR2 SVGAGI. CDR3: CASSSPRTWEKLFF. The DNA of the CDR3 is TGTGCCAGCAGTTCTCCTCGTACATGGGAAAAACTGTTTTTT.

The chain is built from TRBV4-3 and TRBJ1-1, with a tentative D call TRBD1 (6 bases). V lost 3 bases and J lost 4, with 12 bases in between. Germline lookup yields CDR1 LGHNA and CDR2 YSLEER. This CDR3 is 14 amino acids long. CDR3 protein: CASSQTGWVTEAFF. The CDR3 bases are TGCGCCAGCAGCCAGACAGGTTGGGTCACTGAAGCTTTCTTT.

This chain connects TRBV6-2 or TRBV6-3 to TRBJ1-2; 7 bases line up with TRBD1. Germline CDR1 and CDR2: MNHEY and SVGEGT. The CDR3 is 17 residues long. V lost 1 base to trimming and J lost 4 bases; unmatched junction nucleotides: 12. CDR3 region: CASSYFPGQTGRYGYTF. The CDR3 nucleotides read TGTGCCAGCAGTTACTTTCCGGGACAGACCGGCCGCTATGGCTACACCTTC.

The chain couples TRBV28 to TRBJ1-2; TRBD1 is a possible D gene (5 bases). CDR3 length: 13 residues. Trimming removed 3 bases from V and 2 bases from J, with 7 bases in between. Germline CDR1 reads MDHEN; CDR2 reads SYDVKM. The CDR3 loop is CASSFAGNYGYTF. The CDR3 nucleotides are TGTGCCAGCAGTTTCGCAGGGAACTATGGCTACACCTTC.

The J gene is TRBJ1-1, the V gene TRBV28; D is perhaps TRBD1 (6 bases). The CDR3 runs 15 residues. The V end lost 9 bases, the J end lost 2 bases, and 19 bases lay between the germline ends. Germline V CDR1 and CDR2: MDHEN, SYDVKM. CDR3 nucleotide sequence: TGTGCCAGTAACCCGGGACACCTAACCAACACTGAAGCTTTCTTT. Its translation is CASNPGHLTNTEAFF.

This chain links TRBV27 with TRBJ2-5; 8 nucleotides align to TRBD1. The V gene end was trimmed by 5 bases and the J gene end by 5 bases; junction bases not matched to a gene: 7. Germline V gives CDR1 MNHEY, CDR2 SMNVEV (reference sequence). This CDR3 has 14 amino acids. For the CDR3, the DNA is TGTGCCAGCAGTCGGACAGGGAGAGTGGAGACCCAGTACTTC. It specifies CASSRTGRVETQYF.

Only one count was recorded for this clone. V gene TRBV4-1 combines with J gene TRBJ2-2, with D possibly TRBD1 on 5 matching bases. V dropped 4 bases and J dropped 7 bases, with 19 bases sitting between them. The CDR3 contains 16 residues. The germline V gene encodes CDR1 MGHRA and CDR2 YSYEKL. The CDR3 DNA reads TGCGCCAGCAGCCCTCTGAGCATACGAAGGGGCGGGGAGCTGTTTTTT. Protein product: CASSPLSIRRGGELFF.

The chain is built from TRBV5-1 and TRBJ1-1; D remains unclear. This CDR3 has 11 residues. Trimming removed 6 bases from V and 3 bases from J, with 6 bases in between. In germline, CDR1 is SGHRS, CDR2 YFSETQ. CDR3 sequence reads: CASKEDTEAFF. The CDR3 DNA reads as TGCGCCAGCAAGGAGGACACTGAAGCTTTCTTT.

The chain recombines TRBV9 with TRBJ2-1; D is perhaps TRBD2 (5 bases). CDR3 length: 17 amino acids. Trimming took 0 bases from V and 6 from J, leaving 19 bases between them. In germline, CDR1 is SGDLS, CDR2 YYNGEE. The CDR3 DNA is TGTGCCAGCAGCGTAGGGGCGGGTCGTCAGACCCTCAATGAGCAGTTCTTC. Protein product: CASSVGAGRQTLNEQFF.

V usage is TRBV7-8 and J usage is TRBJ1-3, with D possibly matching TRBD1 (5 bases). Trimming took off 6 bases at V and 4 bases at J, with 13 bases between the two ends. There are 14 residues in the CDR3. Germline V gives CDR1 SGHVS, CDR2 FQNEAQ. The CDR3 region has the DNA TGTGCCAGCAGTAAACTCAGGGTCGGAAACACCATATATTTT. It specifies CASSKLRVGNTIYF.

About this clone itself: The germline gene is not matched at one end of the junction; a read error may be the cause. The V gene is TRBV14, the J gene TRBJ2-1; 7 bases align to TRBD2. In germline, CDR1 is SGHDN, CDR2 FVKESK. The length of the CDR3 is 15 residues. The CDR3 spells CASSPLGPPGLECLF. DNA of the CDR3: TGTGCCAGCAGCCCCCTGGGACCCCCCGGACTAGAGTGCCTCTTC.

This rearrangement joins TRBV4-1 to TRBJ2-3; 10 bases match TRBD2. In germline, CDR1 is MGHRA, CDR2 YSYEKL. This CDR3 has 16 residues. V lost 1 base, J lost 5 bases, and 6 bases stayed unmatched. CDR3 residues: CASSQVVKREGDTQYF. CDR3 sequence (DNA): TGCGCCAGCAGCCAAGTGGTCAAGCGGGAGGGAGATACGCAGTATTTT.

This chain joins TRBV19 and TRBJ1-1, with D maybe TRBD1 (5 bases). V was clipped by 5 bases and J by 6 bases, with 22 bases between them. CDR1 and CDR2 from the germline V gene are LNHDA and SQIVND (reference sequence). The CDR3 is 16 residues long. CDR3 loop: CASSPSRGGKRAEAFF. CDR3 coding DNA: TGTGCCAGTAGTCCTAGCCGGGGGGGGAAGAGAGCTGAAGCTTTCTTT.

The CDR3 DNA reads as TGTGCCAGCAGTTTATACCAAAGGGACAGGGCGGAATCCCGGGGCTACACCTTC. The encoded protein is CASSLYQRDRAESRGYTF. The chain has TRBV28 and TRBJ1-2, with 9 nucleotides matching TRBD1. The CDR3 length is 18 residues. With V trimmed by 1 base and J by 8 bases, 17 bases remained unmatched. Germline V gene data show CDR1 as MDHEN and CDR2 as SYDVKM.

CDR3 region: CASNRGNSYEQYF. CDR3 sequence (DNA): TGTGCCAGCAACAGGGGGAACTCCTACGAGCAGTACTTC. The V call is TRBV14, the J call TRBJ2-7; 8 bases agree with TRBD1. The germline V gene encodes CDR1 SGHDN and CDR2 FVKESK. V was clipped by 7 bases and J by 0 bases; unmatched bases: 2. CDR3 length equals 13 residues.

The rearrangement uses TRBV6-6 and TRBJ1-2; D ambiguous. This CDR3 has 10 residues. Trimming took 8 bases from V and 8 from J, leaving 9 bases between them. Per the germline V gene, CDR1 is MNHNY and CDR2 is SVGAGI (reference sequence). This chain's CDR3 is CASLGSGYTF. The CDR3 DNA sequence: TGTGCCAGCTTGGGGAGCGGCTACACCTTC.

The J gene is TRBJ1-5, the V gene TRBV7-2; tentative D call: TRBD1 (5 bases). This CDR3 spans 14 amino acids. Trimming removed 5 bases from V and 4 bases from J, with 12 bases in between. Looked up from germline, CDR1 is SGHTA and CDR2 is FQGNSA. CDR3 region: CASSDSHQNQPQHF. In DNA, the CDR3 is TGTGCCAGCAGCGACAGTCACCAAAATCAGCCCCAGCATTTT.